This T cell receptor (beta chain) was sequenced for a study of cytomegalovirus exposure and HLA in healthy donors. Regarding the study as a whole: An Asian-associated ancestry cluster reportedly showed fewer N-insertions than the approximately 620-donor mean in a later analysis.

A remark on this clone: Its antigen is not identified. The same CDR3 can be traced to other DNA sequences in this sample.

Primers included in the PCR were 60 Vbeta and 13 Jbeta primers. Only in-frame clones appear in the TCRdb table, and some are missing; sequencing was by immunoSEQ multiplex PCR. The repertoire holds about 140,000 clones, with 65% to 80% as singletons. The TCR comes from a male donor in good health and CMV-seronegative. The source material was PBMCs.

The CDR3 is CASSLEGRGIQYF. The DNA for the CDR3 is TGTGCCAGCAGCTTAGAGGGTCGGGGCATTCAGTACTTC. The rearrangement joins TRBV7-9 to TRBJ2-4, with D possibly TRBD2 on 5 matching bases. V shed 1 base and J shed 9 bases, with 10 bases lying between them. The CDR3 contains 13 residues. Germline CDR1 reads SEHNR; CDR2 reads FQNEAQ (reference sequence).